A single sample gave rise to the 30 T cell receptor beta chains below, sequenced in a study of T cells in localized non-small cell lung cancer. Assay used: immunoSEQ multiplex PCR; TCRdb lists only in-frame clones, some missing. The sample carries 25,000 to 35,000 clones, roughly 90% recorded once. The sequenced sample was peripheral blood, obtained before any cancer treatment. These receptors were obtained from an older female donor with stage I lung adenocarcinoma.

The rearrangement links TRBV29-1 to TRBJ1-1; D gene uncertain. Trimming removed 6 bases from V and 4 bases from J, with 9 bases in between. Germline V CDR1 and CDR2: SQVTM, ANQGSEA. The length of the CDR3 is 11 residues. CDR3 residues: CSVVRGTEAFF. CDR3 coding DNA: TGCAGCGTCGTACGGGGCACTGAAGCTTTCTTT.

The chain has TRBV30 and TRBJ1-3, with D hard to call. Germline V lookup: CDR1 GTSNPN, CDR2 SVGIG (reference sequence). The CDR3 is 12 amino acids. With 4 bases removed from V and 9 bases from J, the gap between germline ends came to 13 bases. The CDR3 DNA is TGTGCCTGGAACGCCGGGCAGAGCACCATATATTTT. It yields the protein CAWNAGQSTIYF. Variable domain in full (rest from reference TRBV30 and TRBJ1-3): SQTIHQWPATLVQPVGSPLSLECTVEGTSNPNLYWYRQAAGRGLQLLFYSVGIGQISSEVPQNLSASRPQDRQFILSSKKLLLSDSGFYLCAWNAGQSTIYFGEGSWLTVV.

This clone has only one observation. V usage is TRBV5-1 and J usage is TRBJ2-2; 13 bases are a match to TRBD2. J lost 6 bases, V lost 1 base, and 0 bases had no gene match. Germline V gene sequence: CDR1 SGHRS, CDR2 YFSETQ. This CDR3 contains 15 residues. CDR3 in DNA: TGCGCCAGCAGCTTGACTAGCGGGGGGGCCGGGGAGCTGTTTTTT. Translation: CASSLTSGGAGELFF.

The chain employs TRBV19 and TRBJ1-5; 7 positions match TRBD1. The CDR3 consists of 13 residues. Germline assignment: CDR1 LNHDA and CDR2 SQIVND (reference sequence). Trimming took 6 bases from V and 8 from J; bases not matched to a gene: 7. As DNA, the CDR3 is TGTGCCAGTAGAAAGACAGGGACGGAGCCCCAGCATTTT. Translation gives CASRKTGTEPQHF.

This sequence joins TRBV27 and TRBJ1-1; D is unresolved. Germline V CDR1 and CDR2: MNHEY, SMNVEV (reference sequence). V was pared by 7 bases and J by 1 base, with 16 bases between. The CDR3 spans 15 residues. CDR3 sequence reads: CASNTQSSSNTEAFF. The CDR3 DNA is TGTGCCAGCAACACACAATCGTCTTCGAACACTGAAGCTTTCTTT.

Here the CDR3 reads CASSQPGQYNEQFF. CDR3 sequence (DNA): TGTGCCAGTAGTCAACCGGGACAATACAATGAGCAGTTCTTC. The genes are TRBV19 and TRBJ2-1; TRBD1 might be the D (6 bases). This CDR3 comprises 14 residues. Germline CDR1 is LNHDA and CDR2 is SQIVND (reference sequence). Trimming left V 5 bases short and J 4 bases short, with 12 bases between.

DNA of the CDR3: TGTGCCAGCAACCTTGAGGGGGGACGGGAGACCCAGTACTTC. The encoded protein is CASNLEGGRETQYF. The chain couples TRBV5-8 to TRBJ2-5; tentatively, D is TRBD1 or TRBD2 (6 bases each). This CDR3 region has 14 residues. Germline CDR1 and CDR2: SGHTS and YDEGEE. Trimming shortened V by 6 bases and J by 5 bases, and 17 bases separated the two germline ends.

The chain joins TRBV5-5 to TRBJ2-1; either TRBD1 or TRBD2 may fit D (5 bases each). The length of the CDR3 is 14 residues. Per germline, CDR1 SGHKS and CDR2 YYEKEE (reference sequence). Between the trimmed V and J ends, which lost 2 bases and 6 bases, there was a span of 12 bases. The CDR3 coding sequence is TGTGCCAGCAGCTTCGGGACGGGTTCCAATGAGCAGTTCTTC. Amino acid sequence: CASSFGTGSNEQFF.

The gene calls are TRBV21-1 and TRBJ1-1. TRBV21-1 is a known pseudogene. The CDR3 runs to 12 residues. In DNA form, the CDR3 reads TGTGCCAGCAGCGATCCTCCGCCGGTCGCTTTCTTT. It codes for CASSDPPPVAFF.

This chain joins TRBV29-1 and TRBJ1-1; D remains ambiguous. With 5 bases removed from V and 3 bases from J, the gap between germline ends came to 16 bases. The CDR3 is made up of 14 amino acids. Germline V gives CDR1 SQVTM, CDR2 ANQGSEA. CDR3 DNA sequence: TGCAGCGTTAGAGACCCGTCGAAGGACACTGAAGCTTTCTTT. This sequence encodes CSVRDPSKDTEAFF. Together with reference TRBV29-1 and TRBJ1-1, the CDR3 gives the full variable domain: SAVISQKPSRDICQRGTSLTIQCQVDSQVTMMFWYRQQPGQSLTLIATANQGSEATYESGFVIDKFPISRPNLTFSTLTVSNMSPEDSSIYLCSVRDPSKDTEAFFGQGTRLTVV.

The rearrangement joins TRBV28 to TRBJ2-7; D is unclear. V lost 2 bases and J lost 5, with 13 bases in between. CDR1 and CDR2 (germline): MDHEN, SYDVKM. The CDR3 length is 14 residues. CDR3 sequence (DNA): TGTGCCAGCAGTTTAGCCCGCGGTTATAACGAGCAGTACTTC. Translation: CASSLARGYNEQYF.

The chain links TRBV5-6 to TRBJ1-3; TRBD1 might be the D (6 bases). Germline CDR1 reads SGHDT; CDR2 reads YYEEEE. This CDR3 comprises 16 residues. Trimming removed 0 bases from V and 2 bases from J, with 12 bases in between. CDR3 bases: TGTGCCAGCAGCTTGGCCTCGGGGGGGCCTGGAAACACCATATATTTT. This sequence encodes CASSLASGGPGNTIYF.

V usage is TRBV2 and J usage is TRBJ1-1, with D hard to call. Germline V CDR1 and CDR2: SNHLY, FYNNEI. V lost 6 bases and J lost 4, with 18 bases in between. The CDR3 is made up of 15 amino acids. CDR3 residues: CASRPFGPPGTEAFF. The CDR3 nucleotides are TGTGCCAGCAGGCCTTTTGGGCCCCCGGGCACTGAAGCTTTCTTT.

V usage is TRBV9 and J usage is TRBJ1-2; no definite D call. This CDR3 comprises 16 residues. Trimming stripped 4 bases from V and 2 bases from J, with 18 bases between. Germline loops: CDR1 SGDLS, CDR2 YYNGEE. CDR3 sequence: CASSPSISPNNYGYTF. In DNA form, the CDR3 reads TGTGCCAGCAGCCCTAGTATCAGTCCTAACAACTATGGCTACACCTTC.

This chain links TRBV5-1 with TRBJ1-1; D not resolved. This CDR3 is built from 13 residues. Germline CDR1 reads SGHRS; CDR2 reads YFSETQ. Trimming pared 6 bases from V and 1 base from J, leaving 10 bases between. The CDR3 DNA sequence: TGCGCCAGCACCGAAGGCACGAACACTGAAGCTTTCTTT. Its protein is CASTEGTNTEAFF. Full variable domain (missing parts from reference TRBV5-1 and TRBJ1-1): KAGVTQTPRYLIKTRGQQVTLSCSPISGHRSVSWYQQTPGQGLQFLFEYFSETQRNKGNFPGRFSGRQFSNSRSEMNVSTLELGDSALYLCASTEGTNTEAFFGQGTRLTVV.

V gene TRBV5-1 combines with J gene TRBJ2-5, with D possibly being TRBD1 (5 bases). CDR1 is SGHRS and CDR2 is YFSETQ in the germline V gene. V lost 3 bases to trimming and J lost 4 bases, with 13 bases between them. The CDR3 sequence is 14 residues long. CDR3 in DNA: TGCGCCAGCAGCTCCCGAGGACAAGGAGAGACCCAGTACTTC. It specifies CASSSRGQGETQYF.

The chain uses TRBV5-1 and TRBJ2-3; TRBD1 matches 9 bases. Germline values: CDR1 SGHRS, CDR2 YFSETQ. V dropped 4 bases and J dropped 0; count of bases not matched to a gene: 6. There are 16 residues in the CDR3. CDR3 loop: CASSPLTGGSTDTQYF. The CDR3, as DNA: TGCGCCAGCAGCCCCTTGACAGGGGGGAGCACAGATACGCAGTATTTT.

The chain uses TRBV28 and TRBJ1-4; D may be TRBD1 (5 bases). Germline values: CDR1 MDHEN, CDR2 SYDVKM. This CDR3 has 14 residues. The V end lost 6 bases, the J end lost 7 bases, and 15 bases lay between the germline ends. CDR3 sequence: CASRAGGEIEKLFF. In nucleotides, the CDR3 is TGTGCCAGCAGGGCCGGGGGTGAGATTGAAAAACTGTTTTTT.

The chain links TRBV19 to TRBJ2-1; possibly TRBD1 or TRBD2 for D (6 bases each). The germline gives CDR1 LNHDA, CDR2 SQIVND (reference sequence). Trimming took 3 bases from V and 11 from J, leaving 20 bases between them. This CDR3 is 15 amino acids long. The CDR3 is CASSIAQGWGAQQFF. The CDR3 DNA sequence: TGTGCCAGTAGTATTGCCCAGGGTTGGGGGGCTCAGCAGTTCTTC.

This chain uses TRBV6-1 with TRBJ2-7; D is perhaps TRBD1 or TRBD2 (6 bases each). Deletions cut 1 base from V and 4 bases from J, with 20 bases between. Germline V gene lookup returns CDR1 MNHNS and CDR2 SASEGT. CDR3 size: 17 residues. CDR3 amino acids: CASSEVASGWGQYEQYF. CDR3 DNA sequence: TGTGCCAGCAGTGAAGTGGCGAGCGGGTGGGGGCAATACGAGCAGTACTTC.

Comment on this clone: This same CDR3 is encoded by further DNA sequences in the sample. This chain links TRBV6-4 with TRBJ2-3; D unresolved. Germline CDR1 is MRHNA and CDR2 is SNTAGT. The V end lost 3 bases, the J end lost 2 bases, and 6 bases lay between the germline ends. The CDR3 has 13 amino acids. The CDR3 protein is CASSDGATDTQYF. The CDR3 coding sequence is TGTGCCAGCAGTGATGGTGCCACAGATACGCAGTATTTT.

The chain is built from TRBV6-8 and TRBJ1-3, with a tentative D call TRBD1 (5 bases). The CDR3 extends over 16 amino acids. Germline CDR1 is MNHGY and CDR2 is SAAAGT. Trimming removed 6 bases from V and 2 bases from J, with 17 bases in between. The CDR3 region has the DNA TGTGCCAGCAGCGCTCGACAGTCCCGCCCTGGAAACACCATATATTTT. It translates to CASSARQSRPGNTIYF.

The V and J genes are TRBV6-5 and TRBJ2-7; D is possibly TRBD1 or TRBD2 (6 bases each). This CDR3 is 16 amino acids long. Trimming removed 3 bases from V and 3 bases from J, with 18 bases in between. Germline lookup yields CDR1 MNHEY and CDR2 SVGAGI. In DNA form, the CDR3 reads TGTGCCAGCAGTTATGAGTCTACAGGGAGGTACTACGAGCAGTACTTC. The encoded protein is CASSYESTGRYYEQYF.

This sequence joins TRBV6-1 and TRBJ1-2, with 7 bases fitting TRBD1. The length of the CDR3 is 13 residues. Germline V CDR1 and CDR2: MNHNS, SASEGT. V was clipped by 6 bases and J by 2 bases; unmatched bases: 3. CDR3 sequence reads: CASRTGVNYGYTF. The CDR3 DNA sequence: TGTGCCAGCAGAACAGGGGTGAACTATGGCTACACCTTC.

V usage is TRBV4-1 and J usage is TRBJ1-3; 8 bases fit TRBD1. V was pared by 4 bases and J by 2 bases, with 4 bases of the junction left unmatched. The CDR3 is made up of 15 amino acids. Germline V CDR1 and CDR2: MGHRA, YSYEKL. CDR3 sequence (DNA): TGCGCCAGCAGCCTAGGACAGGGCACTGGAAACACCATATATTTT. It specifies CASSLGQGTGNTIYF.

The CDR3 nucleotides are TGTGCCAGCAGTGGAGTGGCTGCAGGCGAAGAGACCCAGTACTTC. As protein: CASSGVAAGEETQYF. The chain joins TRBV25-1 to TRBJ2-5; D call uncertain. The CDR3 is 15 residues long. Germline-derived CDR1 and CDR2 are MGHDK and SYGVNS. Trimming took off 4 bases at V and 3 bases at J, with 15 bases between the two ends.

For the CDR3, the DNA is TGTGCCAGCAACAAGGGGAATAGCAATCAGCCCCAGCATTTT. Amino acid sequence: CASNKGNSNQPQHF. The rearrangement joins TRBV7-9 to TRBJ1-5; a possible D gene is TRBD1 (5 bases). The CDR3 extends over 14 amino acids. Germline-derived CDR1 and CDR2 are SEHNR and FQNEAQ (reference sequence). Trimming shortened V by 7 bases and J by 0 bases, and 10 bases separated the two germline ends.

The CDR3 DNA sequence: TGTGCCAGCAGTTCCCACGGGGTCAATAGCTATGGCTACACCTTC. Its translation is CASSSHGVNSYGYTF. This chain joins TRBV27 and TRBJ1-2; D unclear. Per the germline V gene, CDR1 is MNHEY and CDR2 is SMNVEV (reference sequence). The CDR3 is 15 amino acids. Trimming removed 4 bases at V and 4 bases at J, with 16 bases between.

The gene calls are TRBV6-1 and TRBJ1-2; 10 nucleotides agree with TRBD1. V trimming: 5 bases; J trimming: 5 bases; junction bases outside the gene matches: 5. The CDR3 length is 14 residues. In germline, CDR1 is MNHNS, CDR2 SASEGT. The CDR3 is CASSTPGQGYGYTF. The CDR3 DNA reads as TGTGCCAGCAGTACACCGGGACAGGGGTATGGCTACACCTTC.

The rearrangement joins TRBV11-1 to TRBJ2-3; a possible D gene is TRBD1 (5 bases). Trimming shortened V by 5 bases and J by 3 bases, and 6 bases separated the two germline ends. From germline, CDR1 is SGHAT and CDR2 FQDESV (reference sequence). There are 12 residues in the CDR3. CDR3 sequence: CASSQGTDTQYF. DNA of the CDR3: TGTGCCAGCAGCCAGGGAACAGATACGCAGTATTTT.